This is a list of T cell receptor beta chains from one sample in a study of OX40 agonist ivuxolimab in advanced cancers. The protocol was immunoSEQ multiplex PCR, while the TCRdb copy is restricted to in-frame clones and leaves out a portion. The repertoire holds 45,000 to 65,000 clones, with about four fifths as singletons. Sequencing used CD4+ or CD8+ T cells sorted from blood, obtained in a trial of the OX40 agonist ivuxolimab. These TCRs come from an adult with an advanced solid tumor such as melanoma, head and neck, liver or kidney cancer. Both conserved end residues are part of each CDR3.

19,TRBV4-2,CASSQGEGTGSLAKNIQYF
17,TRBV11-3,CASSPGTGSSGANVLTF
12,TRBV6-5,CASSYSGGPQHF
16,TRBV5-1,CASSLVGGVPFYEQYF
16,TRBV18,CASSPHVDRIVYEQYF
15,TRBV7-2,CASSLDISRVTEAFF
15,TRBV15,CATSRGIVGSYEQYF
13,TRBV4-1,CASSQVRQGRQYF
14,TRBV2,CASSGGQLNSPLHF
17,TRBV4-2,CASSSSSGQTHNSPLHF
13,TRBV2,CASLQVNTGELFF
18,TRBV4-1,CASSQDGTAFKDADTQYF
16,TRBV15,CATSRGLQGRAETQYF
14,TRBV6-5,CASRSGTATGELFF
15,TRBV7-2,CASSLSGGTPYEQYF
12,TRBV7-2,CASSQTGYEQYF
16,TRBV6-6,CASSYLLGQLTYEQYF
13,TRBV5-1,CASSPPLTGELFF
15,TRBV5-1,CASSLGDLTRDEQFF
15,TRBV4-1,CASSQDEAGNYGYTF
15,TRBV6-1,CASSEFGGANTEAFF
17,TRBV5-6,CASSPWGRARGPDTQYF
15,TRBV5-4,CASSSGQGLSNEQFF
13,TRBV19,CATSVFPGNTIYF
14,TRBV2,CASRGTGGFEPQHF
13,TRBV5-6,CASRTTTNYGYTF
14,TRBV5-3,CARSYGQSQETQYF
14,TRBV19,CASSIGVSGNTIYF
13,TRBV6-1,CASRDRGNTEAFF
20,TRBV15,CATSRGLVVDTGLSGNTIYF
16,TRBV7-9,CASSFSQHGIGEKLFF
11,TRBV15,CATSGADTQYF
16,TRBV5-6,CASSWGASGSQETQYF
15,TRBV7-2,CASSVAGGPNNEQFF
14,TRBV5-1,CASSLTTGQETQYF
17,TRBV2,CASSDLRRGPYNSPLHF
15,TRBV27,CASSLSTGGNQPQHF
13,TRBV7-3,CASSQGSNQPQHF
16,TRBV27,CASSAVSSGSSYEQYF
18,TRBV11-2,CASSLGVSGGRSSYEQYF
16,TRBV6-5,CASSYSRGAGTGELFF
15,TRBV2,CASSVDPYRITEAFF
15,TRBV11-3,CASSPRHGGTYEQYF